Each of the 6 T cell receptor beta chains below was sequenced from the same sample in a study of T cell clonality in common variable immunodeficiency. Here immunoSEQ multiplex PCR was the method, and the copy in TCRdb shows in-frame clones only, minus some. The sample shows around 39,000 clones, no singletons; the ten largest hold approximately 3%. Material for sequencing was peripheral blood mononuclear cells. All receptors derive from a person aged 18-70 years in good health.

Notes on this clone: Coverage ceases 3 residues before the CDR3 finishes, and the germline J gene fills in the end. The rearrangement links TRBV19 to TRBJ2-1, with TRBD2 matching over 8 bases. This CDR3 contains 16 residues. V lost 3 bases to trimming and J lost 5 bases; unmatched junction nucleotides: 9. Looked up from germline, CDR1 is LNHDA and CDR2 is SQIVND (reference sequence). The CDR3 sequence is CASSIGSGSINNEQFF. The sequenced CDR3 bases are TGTGCCAGTAGTATTGGGAGCGGGAGCATAAACAATGAG. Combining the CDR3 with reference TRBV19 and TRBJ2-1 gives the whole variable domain DGGITQSPKYLFRKEGQNVTLSCEQNLNHDAMYWYRQDPGQGLRLIYYSQIVNDFQKGDIAEGYSVSREKKESFPLTVTSAQKNPTAFYLCASSIGSGSINNEQFFGPGTRLTVL.

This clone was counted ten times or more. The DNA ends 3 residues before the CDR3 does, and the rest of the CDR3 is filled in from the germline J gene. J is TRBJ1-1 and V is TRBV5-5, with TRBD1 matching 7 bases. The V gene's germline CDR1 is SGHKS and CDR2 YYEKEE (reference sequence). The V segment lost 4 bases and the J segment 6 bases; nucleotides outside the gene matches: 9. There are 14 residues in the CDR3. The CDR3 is CASSLKTGPPEAFF. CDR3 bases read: TGTGCCAGCAGCCTGAAGACAGGGCCTCCTGAA.

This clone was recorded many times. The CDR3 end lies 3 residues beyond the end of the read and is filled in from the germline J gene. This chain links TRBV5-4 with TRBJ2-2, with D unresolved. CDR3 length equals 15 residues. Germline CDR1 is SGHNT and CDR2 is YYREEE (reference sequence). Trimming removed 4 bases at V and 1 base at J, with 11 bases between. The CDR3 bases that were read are TGTGCCAGCAGCATCCACAGCTTGAACACCGGGGAG. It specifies CASSIHSLNTGE. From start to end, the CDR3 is CASSIHSLNTGELFF.

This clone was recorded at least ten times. The covered CDR3 bases are TGCGCCAGCAGCTCCAGGTATGGGTCCTACGAG. It is translated as CASSSRYGSYE. The full CDR3 protein is CASSSRYGSYEQYF. The chain uses TRBV5-1 and TRBJ2-7; D is unclear. Read coverage stops 3 residues before the CDR3 terminus; the germline J gene supplies the remainder. This CDR3 has 14 amino acids. Trimming left V 3 bases short and J 1 base short, with 11 bases between. Germline values: CDR1 SGHRS, CDR2 YFSETQ.

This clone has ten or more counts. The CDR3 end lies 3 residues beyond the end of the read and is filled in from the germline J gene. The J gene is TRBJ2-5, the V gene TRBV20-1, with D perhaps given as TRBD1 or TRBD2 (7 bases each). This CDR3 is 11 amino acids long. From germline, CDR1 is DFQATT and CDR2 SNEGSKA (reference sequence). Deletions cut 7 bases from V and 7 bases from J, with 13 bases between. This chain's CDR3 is CSVTGEGTQYF. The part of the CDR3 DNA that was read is TGCAGTGTCACAGGGGAGGGGACC.

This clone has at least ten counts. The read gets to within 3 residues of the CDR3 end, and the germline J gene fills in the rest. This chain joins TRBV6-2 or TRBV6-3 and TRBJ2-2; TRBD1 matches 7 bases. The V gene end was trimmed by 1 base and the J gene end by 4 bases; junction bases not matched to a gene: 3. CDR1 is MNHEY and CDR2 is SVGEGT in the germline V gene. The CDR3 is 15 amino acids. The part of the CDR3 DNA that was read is TGTGCCAGCAGTTACTTGACAGGGACCACCGGGGAG. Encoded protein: CASSYLTGTTGE. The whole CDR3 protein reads CASSYLTGTTGELFF.